The 27 T cell receptor beta chains in this list originate from one sample, sequenced in a study of cytomegalovirus exposure and HLA in healthy donors. The primer mix had 60 Vbeta and 13 Jbeta primers. Generated by immunoSEQ multiplex PCR, the TCRdb table keeps only in-frame clones and is missing some. Counted here are about 140,000 clones, around 72% occurring once; the ten biggest clones make up around 1.4%. The sequencing input was PBMCs. The source of these receptors is a woman aged 40 to 50 in good health and CMV-seronegative.

V is TRBV4-1 and J is TRBJ1-5; no firm D call. Trimming shortened V by 1 base and J by 0 bases, and 7 bases separated the two germline ends. Germline CDR1 is MGHRA and CDR2 is YSYEKL. This CDR3 contains 15 residues. The CDR3 here is CASSQGPLSNQPQHF. In nucleotides, the CDR3 is TGCGCCAGCAGCCAAGGGCCCCTTAGCAATCAGCCCCAGCATTTT.

This chain links TRBV6-1 with TRBJ1-5, with 8 bases that match TRBD1. Trimming cost V 1 base and J 3 bases; bases outside gene matches: 8. The germline V gene encodes CDR1 MNHNS and CDR2 SASEGT. The CDR3 has 17 amino acids. The CDR3 DNA follows: TGTGCCAGCAGTGAAGTCGGCAGGGGGCGACTCAATCAGCCCCAGCATTTT. It encodes CASSEVGRGRLNQPQHF.

V and J are TRBV15 and TRBJ1-2, with D perhaps TRBD1 (6 bases). Trimming removed 0 bases at V and 7 bases at J, with 18 bases between. The CDR3 covers 16 residues. Germline-derived CDR1 and CDR2 are LNHNV and YYDKDF (reference sequence). The chain's CDR3 is CATSRDPGRGEGGYTF. Written as DNA, the CDR3 is TGTGCCACCAGCAGAGACCCCGGCAGGGGAGAAGGTGGCTACACCTTC. Supplemented by reference TRBV15 and TRBJ1-2, the full variable domain reads DAMVIQNPRYQVTQFGKPVTLSCSQTLNHNVMYWYQQKSSQAPKLLFHYYDKDFNNEADTPDNFQSRRPNTSFCFLDIRSPGLGDTAMYLCATSRDPGRGEGGYTFGSGTRLTVV.

CDR3 in amino acids: CASSTGMQETQYF. In nucleotides, the CDR3 is TGTGCCAGCTCTACAGGTATGCAAGAGACCCAGTACTTC. The V gene is TRBV18, the J gene TRBJ2-5; the D gene is possibly TRBD1 (5 bases). V gave up 6 bases and J gave up 2 bases, with 10 bases separating them. CDR3 length: 13 residues. In germline, CDR1 is KGHSH, CDR2 LQKENI.

This sequence joins TRBV27 and TRBJ1-1; 9 positions match TRBD1. The V gene end was trimmed by 3 bases and the J gene end by 6 bases; junction bases not matched to a gene: 5. In germline, CDR1 is MNHEY, CDR2 SMNVEV (reference sequence). The CDR3 has 14 residues. CDR3 region: CASSFGTGPSEAFF. DNA for the CDR3: TGTGCCAGCAGTTTTGGGACAGGGCCTTCTGAAGCTTTCTTT.

This clone was seen once. The chain couples TRBV10-2 to TRBJ2-7; 13 bases are shared with TRBD2. The V and J ends lost 8 bases and 0 bases, in that order; junction bases with no gene match: 1. Germline CDR1 is WSHSY and CDR2 is SAAADI. CDR3 length: 14 residues. The CDR3 bases are TGCGCCAGCGGGACTAGCGGGGACTCCTACGAGCAGTACTTC. Translated, it gives CASGTSGDSYEQYF.

The chain recombines TRBV28 with TRBJ2-7, with a possible D match to TRBD1 (6 bases). The CDR3 consists of 16 residues. V gave up 3 bases and J gave up 4 bases, with 19 bases separating them. Germline CDR1 and CDR2: MDHEN and SYDVKM. This chain's CDR3 is CASSLGQTSRGYEQYV. The CDR3 DNA sequence: TGTGCCAGCAGTTTGGGGCAGACATCGAGGGGGTACGAGCAGTACGTC.

This rearrangement joins TRBV15 to TRBJ2-3; 9 positions agree with TRBD1. The trim removed 5 bases at V and 0 bases at J, leaving 3 bases unmatched. This CDR3 has 15 amino acids. Germline CDR1 is LNHNV and CDR2 is YYDKDF (reference sequence). CDR3 sequence reads: CATSGQGISTDTQYF. The DNA for the CDR3 is TGTGCCACCAGCGGACAGGGGATTAGCACAGATACGCAGTATTTT.

The chain couples TRBV11-1 to TRBJ1-2; 10 positions agree with TRBD1. CDR3 length equals 16 residues. Germline V gene sequence: CDR1 SGHAT, CDR2 FQDESV (reference sequence). V shed 1 base and J 2 bases; nucleotides not matched to a gene: 4. The CDR3 DNA is TGTGCCAGCAGCTTAGTTCCGGGACAGGGGAACTATGGCTACACCTTC. Amino acids: CASSLVPGQGNYGYTF.

This clone was recorded a few times. The chain joins TRBV6-5 to TRBJ1-1; D is uncertain. V was pared by 0 bases and J by 8 bases, with 10 bases between. Germline CDR1 is MNHEY and CDR2 is SVGAGI. The CDR3 covers 13 residues. The CDR3 reads CASSYSGGGEAFF. The DNA of the CDR3 is TGTGCCAGCAGTTACTCGGGCGGAGGGGAAGCTTTCTTT.

This chain connects TRBV11-2 to TRBJ1-1; D gene uncertain. The CDR3 covers 14 residues. With 2 bases removed from V and 7 bases from J, the gap between germline ends came to 14 bases. CDR1 SGHAT and CDR2 FQNNGV come from the germline V gene. The CDR3 protein is CASSLRVGAVEAFF. CDR3 bases: TGTGCCAGCAGCTTAAGGGTGGGAGCGGTTGAAGCTTTCTTT.

The chain combines TRBV18 with TRBJ2-2; TRBD1 matches at 7 bases. The germline V gene has CDR1 KGHSH and CDR2 LQKENI. Trimming cost V 4 bases and J 1 base; bases outside gene matches: 9. The CDR3 has 17 amino acids. CDR3 protein: CASSLYGTALNTGELFF. In DNA form, the CDR3 reads TGTGCCAGCTCACTCTATGGGACAGCTTTGAACACCGGGGAGCTGTTTTTT.

The rearrangement joins TRBV7-8 to TRBJ2-1; TRBD2 matches 9 bases. The CDR3 length is 14 residues. Germline V gene sequence: CDR1 SGHVS, CDR2 FQNEAQ. V shed 4 bases and J 8 bases; nucleotides not matched to a gene: 6. This CDR3 is CASSSPRTSDEQFF. For the CDR3, the DNA is TGTGCCAGCAGCTCCCCCCGGACTAGCGATGAGCAGTTCTTC. Filled out from reference TRBV7-8 and TRBJ2-1, the complete variable domain reads GAGVSQSPRYKVAKRGQDVALRCDPISGHVSLFWYQQALGQGPEFLTYFQNEAQLDKSGLPSDRFFAERPEGSVSTLKIQRTQQEDSAVYLCASSSPRTSDEQFFGPGTRLTVL.

V gene TRBV25-1 combines with J gene TRBJ1-3; the D gene is possibly TRBD1 (5 bases). This CDR3 spans 15 amino acids. In germline, CDR1 is MGHDK, CDR2 SYGVNS. Trimming stripped 3 bases from V and 4 bases from J, with 13 bases between. The CDR3 loop reads CASSDPTSGGNTIYF. For the CDR3, the DNA is TGTGCCAGCAGTGACCCCACCTCAGGGGGAAACACCATATATTTT.

This chain connects TRBV19 to TRBJ1-1; unclear D gene. The CDR3 has 13 amino acids. Germline CDR1 LNHDA, CDR2 SQIVND (reference sequence). V was clipped by 3 bases and J by 6 bases, with 11 bases between them. CDR3 coding DNA: TGTGCCAGTAGTATCGGAGGGAGCCCTGAAGCTTTCTTT. The encoded protein is CASSIGGSPEAFF.

The DNA of the CDR3 is TGTGCCAGCTCCCCTGAAGGAGCGAATGGCTACACCTTC. Translating gives CASSPEGANGYTF. The gene calls are TRBV18 and TRBJ1-2; D gene ambiguous. Germline values: CDR1 KGHSH, CDR2 LQKENI. V lost 6 bases to trimming and J lost 6 bases, with 14 bases between them. This CDR3 has 13 residues.

The CDR3 sequence: CASSKGWGTSGRTTDTQYF. The CDR3 nucleotides are TGTGCCAGCAGCAAGGGATGGGGGACTAGCGGGAGAACCACAGATACGCAGTATTTT. This rearrangement joins TRBV2 to TRBJ2-3, with 14 positions matching TRBD2. This CDR3 spans 19 amino acids. CDR1 is SNHLY and CDR2 is FYNNEI in the germline V gene. V gave up 6 bases and J gave up 2 bases; unmatched junction bases: 13.

The chain has TRBV6-1 and TRBJ1-1; D remains ambiguous. V gave up 7 bases and J gave up 0 bases, with 12 bases separating them. The CDR3 is 14 residues long. Germline values: CDR1 MNHNS, CDR2 SASEGT. DNA for the CDR3: TGTGCCAGCATCACAGATACTGTGAACACTGAAGCTTTCTTT. This sequence encodes CASITDTVNTEAFF.

This clone has only a few counts. This sequence joins TRBV5-1 and TRBJ1-1, with a possible D match to TRBD1 (5 bases). The CDR3 loop spans 15 amino acids. From germline, CDR1 is SGHRS and CDR2 YFSETQ. V lost 4 bases, J lost 0 bases, and 13 bases lay in between. CDR3 sequence: CASSPGGTLNTEAFF. CDR3 bases: TGCGCCAGCAGCCCGGGGGGGACGTTGAACACTGAAGCTTTCTTT.

This clone was recorded once. The chain has TRBV6-5 and TRBJ2-7; no clear D gene. Trimming removed 5 bases from V and 4 bases from J, with 6 bases in between. The CDR3 is made up of 11 amino acids. The germline CDR1 and CDR2 sequences are MNHEY and SVGAGI. The chain's CDR3 is CASSRRYEQYF. In nucleotides, the CDR3 is TGTGCCAGCAGTAGGCGGTACGAGCAGTACTTC.

This chain links TRBV7-2 with TRBJ2-1, with 8 bases that match TRBD2. CDR3 size: 14 residues. J was trimmed by 4 bases and V by 2 bases; bases with no gene match: 1. The germline gives CDR1 SGHTA, CDR2 FQGNSA. The CDR3 region is CASSLSSGYNEQFF. In nucleotides, the CDR3 is TGTGCCAGCAGCTTATCTAGCGGGTACAATGAGCAGTTCTTC.

The chain carries TRBV7-8 and TRBJ2-7; D is possibly TRBD1 (6 bases). Per germline, CDR1 SGHVS and CDR2 FQNEAQ. V lost 5 bases and J 4 bases, leaving 21 bases between the germline ends. The CDR3 length is 16 residues. The CDR3 coding sequence is TGTGCCAGCAGCCCGTTAATCGGGACATCACCTTACGAGCAGTACGTC. Its protein product is CASSPLIGTSPYEQYV.

Written as DNA, the CDR3 is TGTGCCAGCAGCCAAGGGATAGGGGAAAGAGATACGCAGTATTTT. Protein sequence: CASSQGIGERDTQYF. The rearrangement joins TRBV4-2 to TRBJ2-3, with D tentatively TRBD1 (5 bases). In germline, CDR1 is LGHNA, CDR2 YNFKEQ. The CDR3 length is 15 residues. V was clipped by 1 base and J by 5 bases, with 13 bases between them.

This clone showed up just a few times. The J gene is TRBJ2-1, the V gene TRBV7-9; D unresolved. The V end lost 1 base, the J end lost 6 bases, and 10 bases lay between the germline ends. Germline CDR1 and CDR2: SEHNR and FQNEAQ (reference sequence). This CDR3 has 14 residues. The CDR3 coding sequence is TGTGCCAGCAGCTTAGGGCATTCGGGCAATGAGCAGTTCTTC. Translating it yields CASSLGHSGNEQFF.

The V gene is TRBV21-1, the J gene TRBJ2-3; no DNA check was done on the table's D call, TRBD2. TRBV21-1 is tagged as a pseudogene. The CDR3 consists of 14 residues. For the CDR3, the DNA is TGTGCCAGCAGCTGGGGGGGAAAAGGAGATACGCAGTATTTT. Its protein is CASSWGGKGDTQYF.

This clone showed up just once. The rearrangement uses TRBV5-1 and TRBJ2-5; 10 nucleotides line up with TRBD1. CDR1 and CDR2 from the germline V gene are SGHRS and YFSETQ. With V trimmed by 0 bases and J by 5 bases, 7 bases remained unmatched. The CDR3 is made up of 16 amino acids. CDR3 amino acids: CASSLGRDRGWETQYF. In DNA, the CDR3 is TGCGCCAGCAGCTTGGGCCGGGACAGGGGCTGGGAGACCCAGTACTTC.

This clone was seen a single time. CDR3 sequence reads: CASSLEGAGNEQFF. The CDR3 nucleotides read TGTGCCAGCAGCTTAGAAGGGGCAGGTAATGAGCAGTTCTTC. The chain combines TRBV11-3 with TRBJ2-1; maybe TRBD1 (5 bases). This CDR3 is 14 amino acids long. The V and J ends lost 0 bases and 7 bases respectively, with 10 bases between them. CDR1 and CDR2 (germline): SGHNT, YENEEA.